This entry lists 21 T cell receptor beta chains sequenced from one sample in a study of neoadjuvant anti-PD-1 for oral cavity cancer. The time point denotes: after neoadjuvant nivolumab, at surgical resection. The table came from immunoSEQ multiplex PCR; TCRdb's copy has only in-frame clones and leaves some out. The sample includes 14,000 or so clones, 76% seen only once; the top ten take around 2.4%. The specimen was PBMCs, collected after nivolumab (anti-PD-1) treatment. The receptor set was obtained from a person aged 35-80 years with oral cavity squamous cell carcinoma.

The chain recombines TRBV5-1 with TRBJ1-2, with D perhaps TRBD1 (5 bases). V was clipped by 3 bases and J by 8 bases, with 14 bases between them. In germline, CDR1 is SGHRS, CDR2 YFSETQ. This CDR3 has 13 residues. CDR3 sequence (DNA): TGCGCCAGCAGCTCTGGACAAGTTGGGGGCTACACCTTC. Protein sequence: CASSSGQVGGYTF.

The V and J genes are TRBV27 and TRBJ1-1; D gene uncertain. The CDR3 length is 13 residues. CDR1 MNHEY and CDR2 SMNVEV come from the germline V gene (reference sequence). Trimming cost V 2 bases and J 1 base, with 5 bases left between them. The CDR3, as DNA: TGTGCCAGCAGTTTAACGGGGAACACTGAAGCTTTCTTT. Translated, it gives CASSLTGNTEAFF.

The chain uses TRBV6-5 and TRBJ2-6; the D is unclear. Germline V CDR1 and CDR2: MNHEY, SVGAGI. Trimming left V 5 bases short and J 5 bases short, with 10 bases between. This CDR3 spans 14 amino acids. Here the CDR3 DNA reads TGTGCCAGCAGTCTTGACAAATGGGCCAACGTCCTGACTTTC. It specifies CASSLDKWANVLTF.

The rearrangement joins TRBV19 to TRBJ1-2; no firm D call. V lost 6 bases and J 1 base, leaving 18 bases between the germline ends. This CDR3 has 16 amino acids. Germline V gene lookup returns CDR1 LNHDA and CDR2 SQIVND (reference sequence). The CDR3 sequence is CASSKPRTLSNYGYTF. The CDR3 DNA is TGTGCCAGTAGCAAACCTAGGACTTTAAGTAACTATGGCTACACCTTC.

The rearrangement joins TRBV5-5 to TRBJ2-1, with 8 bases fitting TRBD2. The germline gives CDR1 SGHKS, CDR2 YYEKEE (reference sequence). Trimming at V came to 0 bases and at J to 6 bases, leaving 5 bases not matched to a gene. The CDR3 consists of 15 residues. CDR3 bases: TGTGCCAGCAGCTTGGCGACTAGCGCCCTCAATGAGCAGTTCTTC. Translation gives CASSLATSALNEQFF.

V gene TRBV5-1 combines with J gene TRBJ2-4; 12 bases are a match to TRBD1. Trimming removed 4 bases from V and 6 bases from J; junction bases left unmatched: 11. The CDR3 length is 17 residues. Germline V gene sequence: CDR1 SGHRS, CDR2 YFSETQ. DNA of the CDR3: TGCGCCAGCAGCAACCCCGGGACAGGGGGCGCAGGAAACATTCAGTACTTC. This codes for CASSNPGTGGAGNIQYF.

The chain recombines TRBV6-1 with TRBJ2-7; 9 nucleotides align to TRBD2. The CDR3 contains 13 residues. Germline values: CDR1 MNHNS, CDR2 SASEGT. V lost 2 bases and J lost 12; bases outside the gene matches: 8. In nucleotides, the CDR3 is TGTGCCAGCAGTGAATATTCTAGCGGGGTGGGGTACTTC. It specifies CASSEYSSGVGYF.

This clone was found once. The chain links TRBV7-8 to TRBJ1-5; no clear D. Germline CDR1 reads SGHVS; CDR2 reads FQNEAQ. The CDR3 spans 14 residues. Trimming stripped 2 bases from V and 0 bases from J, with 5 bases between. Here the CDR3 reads CASSLSYSNQPQHF. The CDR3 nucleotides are TGTGCCAGCAGCTTATCGTATAGCAATCAGCCCCAGCATTTT.

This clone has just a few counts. In nucleotides, the CDR3 is TGTGCCAGTAGTATAGGGAATGGCTACACCTTC. Translating gives CASSIGNGYTF. The rearrangement uses TRBV19 and TRBJ1-2; D is undetermined. The V end lost 1 base, the J end lost 6 bases, and 3 bases lay between the germline ends. There are 11 residues in the CDR3. Germline lookup yields CDR1 LNHDA and CDR2 SQIVND (reference sequence).

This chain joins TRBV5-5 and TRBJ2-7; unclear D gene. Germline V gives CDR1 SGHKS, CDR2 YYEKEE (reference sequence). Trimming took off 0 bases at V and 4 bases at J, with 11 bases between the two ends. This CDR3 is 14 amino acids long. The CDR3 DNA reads TGTGCCAGCAGCTTGGCCGGGCAGACTTACGAGCAGTACTTC. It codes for CASSLAGQTYEQYF. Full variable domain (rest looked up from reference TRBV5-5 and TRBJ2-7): DAGVTQSPTHLIKTRGQQVTLRCSPISGHKSVSWYQQVLGQGPQFIFQYYEKEERGRGNFPDRFSARQFPNYSSELNVNALLLGDSALYLCASSLAGQTYEQYFGPGTRLTVT.

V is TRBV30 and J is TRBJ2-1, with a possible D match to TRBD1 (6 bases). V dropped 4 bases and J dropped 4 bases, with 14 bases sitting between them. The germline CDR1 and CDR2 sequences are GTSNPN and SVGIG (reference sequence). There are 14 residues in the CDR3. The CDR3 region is CAWTPGQPYNEQFF. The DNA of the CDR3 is TGTGCCTGGACCCCTGGACAGCCTTACAATGAGCAGTTCTTC.

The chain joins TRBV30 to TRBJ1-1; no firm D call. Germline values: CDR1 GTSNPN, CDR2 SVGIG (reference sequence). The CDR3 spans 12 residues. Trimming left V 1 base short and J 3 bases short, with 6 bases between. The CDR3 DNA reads TGTGCCTGGAGTGAAGGGTACACTGAAGCTTTCTTT. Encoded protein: CAWSEGYTEAFF.

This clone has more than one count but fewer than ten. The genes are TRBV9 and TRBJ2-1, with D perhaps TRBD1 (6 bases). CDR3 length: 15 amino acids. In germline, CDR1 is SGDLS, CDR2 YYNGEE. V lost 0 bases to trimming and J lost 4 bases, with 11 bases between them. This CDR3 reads CASSVEDSWYNEQFF. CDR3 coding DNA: TGTGCCAGCAGCGTAGAGGACAGTTGGTACAATGAGCAGTTCTTC.

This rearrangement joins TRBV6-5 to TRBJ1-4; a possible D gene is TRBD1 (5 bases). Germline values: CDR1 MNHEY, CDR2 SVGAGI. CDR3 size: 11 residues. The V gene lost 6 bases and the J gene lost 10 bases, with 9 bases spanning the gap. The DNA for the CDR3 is TGTGCCAGCAGGGGGGGACGAAAACTGTTTTTT. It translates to CASRGGRKLFF.

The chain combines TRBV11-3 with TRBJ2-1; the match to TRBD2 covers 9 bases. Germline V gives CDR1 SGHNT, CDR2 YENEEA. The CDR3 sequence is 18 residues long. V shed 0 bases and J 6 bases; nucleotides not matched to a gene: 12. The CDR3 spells CASSLDHGGTSIFNEQFF. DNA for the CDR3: TGTGCCAGCAGCTTAGATCATGGCGGGACTAGCATTTTCAATGAGCAGTTCTTC.

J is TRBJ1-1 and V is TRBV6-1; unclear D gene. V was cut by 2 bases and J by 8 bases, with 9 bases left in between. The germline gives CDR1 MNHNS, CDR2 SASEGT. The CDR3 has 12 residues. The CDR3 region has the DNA TGTGCCAGCAGTGAACTCGGCAGGGAAGCTTTCTTT. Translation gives CASSELGREAFF.

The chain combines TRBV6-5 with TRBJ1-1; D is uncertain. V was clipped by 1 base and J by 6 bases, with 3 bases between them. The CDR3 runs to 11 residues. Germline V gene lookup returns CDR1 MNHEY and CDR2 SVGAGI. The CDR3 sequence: CASSYLSEAFF. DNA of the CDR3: TGTGCCAGCAGTTACTTATCTGAAGCTTTCTTT.

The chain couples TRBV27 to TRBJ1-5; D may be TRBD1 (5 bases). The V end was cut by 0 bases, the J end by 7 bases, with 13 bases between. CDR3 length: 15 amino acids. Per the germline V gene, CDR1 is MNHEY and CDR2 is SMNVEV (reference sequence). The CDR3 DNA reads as TGTGCCAGCAGTTTATCGGGGGGGATATGGCAGCCCCAGCATTTT. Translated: CASSLSGGIWQPQHF.

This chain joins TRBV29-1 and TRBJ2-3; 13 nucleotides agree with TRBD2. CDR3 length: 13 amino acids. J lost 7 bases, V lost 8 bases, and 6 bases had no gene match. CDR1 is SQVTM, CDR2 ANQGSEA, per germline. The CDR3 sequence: CSLPGLAGNTQYF. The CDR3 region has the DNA TGCAGCTTACCGGGACTAGCGGGGAATACGCAGTATTTT.

CDR3 region: CASSEAGGQGPFVFTEAFF. The CDR3 bases are TGTGCCAGCAGTGAAGCGGGTGGGCAGGGGCCGTTTGTATTCACTGAAGCTTTCTTT. The chain employs TRBV2 and TRBJ1-1; a weak D match, TRBD1 (6 bases). This CDR3 contains 19 residues. The V and J ends lost 0 bases and 4 bases respectively, with 24 bases between them. Germline CDR1 and CDR2: SNHLY and FYNNEI.

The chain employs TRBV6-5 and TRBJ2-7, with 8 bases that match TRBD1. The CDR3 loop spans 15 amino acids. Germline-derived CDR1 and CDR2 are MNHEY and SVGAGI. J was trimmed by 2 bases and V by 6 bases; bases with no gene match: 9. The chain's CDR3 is CASRRTGGSAYEQYF. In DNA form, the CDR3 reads TGTGCCAGCAGACGAACAGGGGGTTCGGCCTACGAGCAGTACTTC.